This T cell receptor beta chain was identified during a study of blood T cell repertoires in COVID-19. Study information: PBMCs, B-cell-depleted T cells, or T cells provided the cDNA or gDNA that made up the material.

V shed 7 bases and J shed 5 bases, with 15 bases lying between them. CDR3 size: 14 residues. CDR1 and CDR2 (germline): SNHLY, FYNNEI. Study processing details: Amplification from reference gene primers served as the basis for estimated nucleated cell counts. TCRdb's copy holds only in-frame clones and misses some; the assay was immunoSEQ multiplex PCR. D and trimming come from the DNA, and the V and J calls and clone size come from that table. The sample carries some 150,000 clones, more than 75% recorded once. The V call is TRBV2, the J call TRBJ1-5; the D gene is possibly TRBD1 (5 bases). The sample consisted of peripheral blood. The origin of this receptor is a human donor with acute or convalescent COVID-19. The donor label of this sample is uncertain. The CDR3 nucleotides are TGTGCCAGCAATTCCGACGGAGGGGATCAGCCCCAGCATTTT. Translating it yields CASNSDGGDQPQHF.